The 19 T cell receptor beta chains below come from one sample, sequenced in a study of T cells in Graves' hyperthyroidism and ophthalmopathy (dated by TCRdb to 2018 to 2020). The library was produced with multiplex PCR. Sequencing used an Illumina HiSeq 2000. The TCR beta CDR3 regions were amplified from RNA transcripts. The TCR CDR3 was subjected to a first round of RT-PCR using the HTBI primer set and the Qiagen OneStep RT-PCR kit. The public reads were reanalyzed by TCRdb: fastp trimming at Q25, MiXCR alignment, in-frame beta chains only. Entries that share a CDR3 protein sequence are merged under the most common genes and DNA. This sample gives approximately 400,000 distinct CDR3 sequences in total; less than 20% of them show up just once. The ten biggest clones cover roughly 14% of the sample. Input material: blood. The source is a woman aged 18-30 years with Graves' hyperthyroidism.

This clonotype was detected only a few times. At one boundary the junction diverges from the germline segment, which might be a read error. The gene calls are TRBV24-1 and TRBJ2-2; D gene uncertain. The germline V gene has CDR1 KGHDR and CDR2 SFDVKD. This CDR3 is 19 amino acids long. DNA for the CDR3: TGTGCCGCCAGTGATAAACTCCCCCCGGGCACCGTCCAAGTCGGGGAGCTGTTTTTT. This codes for CAASDKLPPGTVQVGELFF.

The rearrangement joins TRBV4-3 to TRBJ2-2; 8 nucleotides line up with TRBD1. CDR1 is LGHNA, CDR2 YSLEER, per germline. V lost 0 bases and J lost 6; bases outside the gene matches: 3. This CDR3 is built from 15 residues. The CDR3 here is CASSQDQGAPGELFF. Written as DNA, the CDR3 is TGCGCCAGCAGCCAAGACCAGGGGGCGCCCGGGGAGCTGTTTTTT.

This clonotype has more than one count but fewer than ten. This chain joins TRBV10-3 and TRBJ2-7, with 10 bases that match TRBD2. Germline lookup yields CDR1 ENHRY and CDR2 SYGVKD. The CDR3 is made up of 14 amino acids. The junction had 6 bases not matched to a gene; V was cut back by 10 bases and J by 0 bases. As DNA, the CDR3 is TGTGCCAGCGGACTAGCGGAAACCTCCTACGAGCAGTACTTC. Protein product: CASGLAETSYEQYF.

This clonotype has a count of ten or more. The rearrangement joins TRBV7-3 to TRBJ2-2, with D possibly TRBD2 on 5 matching bases. The germline gives CDR1 SGHTA, CDR2 FQGTGA. The germline V and J ends were trimmed by 5 bases and 6 bases, with 10 bases remaining between them. There are 13 residues in the CDR3. The CDR3 region has the DNA TGTGCCAGCAGCCCGGACGGGGCCGGGGAGCTGTTTTTT. Protein product: CASSPDGAGELFF.

This clonotype was found many times. J is TRBJ2-7 and V is TRBV12-3 or TRBV12-4, with 9 bases lining up with TRBD2. V trimming: 5 bases; J trimming: 0 bases; junction bases outside the gene matches: 8. The CDR3 loop spans 16 amino acids. CDR3 sequence: CASSRLGLAISYEQYF. The CDR3 region has the DNA TGTGCCAGCAGTCGACTCGGACTAGCGATCTCCTACGAGCAGTACTTC.

This clonotype was recorded a few times. The chain employs TRBV13 and TRBJ1-2, with 8 positions matching TRBD1. The V segment lost 2 bases and the J segment 2 bases; nucleotides outside the gene matches: 7. This CDR3 contains 16 residues. Per germline, CDR1 PRHDT and CDR2 FYEKMQ (reference sequence). For the CDR3, the DNA is TGTGCCAGCAGCTTATGGACAGGGAAGGCAAACTATGGCTACACCTTC. It encodes CASSLWTGKANYGYTF.

In its sample, this clonotype was seen many times. The rearrangement joins TRBV20-1 to TRBJ2-1; D unclear. V lost 3 bases, J lost 0 bases, and 12 bases lay in between. CDR1 DFQATT and CDR2 SNEGSKA come from the germline V gene (reference sequence). The CDR3 runs to 15 residues. CDR3 nucleotides: TGCAGTGCTAGGGTAATCCACGGCTCCTACAATGAGCAGTTCTTC. Its translation: CSARVIHGSYNEQFF.

This clonotype was observed many times. The V call is TRBV29-1, the J call TRBJ2-1; D gene unclear. Trimming left V 5 bases short and J 5 bases short, with 19 bases between. The V gene's germline CDR1 is SQVTM and CDR2 ANQGSEA. The CDR3 has 15 amino acids. The chain's CDR3 is CSVSTDPGSHNEQFF. CDR3 nucleotides: TGCAGCGTTAGCACAGACCCCGGGTCCCACAATGAGCAGTTCTTC.

The table lists this clonotype with many counts. The chain is built from TRBV14 and TRBJ1-1; D remains ambiguous. The CDR3 covers 16 residues. In germline, CDR1 is SGHDN, CDR2 FVKESK. Trimming left V 0 bases short and J 2 bases short, with 13 bases between. Here the CDR3 reads CASSQEKVRLNTEAFF. The CDR3 nucleotides are TGTGCCAGCAGCCAAGAGAAGGTCAGGTTAAACACTGAAGCTTTCTTT.

This clonotype was counted at least ten times. The chain employs TRBV13 and TRBJ1-2, with D perhaps matching TRBD1 (5 bases). CDR1 and CDR2 from the germline V gene are PRHDT and FYEKMQ (reference sequence). V lost 0 bases to trimming and J lost 7 bases, with 15 bases between them. This CDR3 comprises 15 residues. The CDR3 DNA sequence: TGTGCCAGCAGCTTAGGCCGGGGGGGAAGTGGTGGCTACACCTTC. Amino acids: CASSLGRGGSGGYTF. The variable domain in full, completed from reference TRBV13 and TRBJ1-2, reads AAGVIQSPRHLIKEKRETATLKCYPIPRHDTVYWYQQGPGQDPQFLISFYEKMQSDKGSIPDRFSAQQFSDYHSELNMSSLELGDSALYFCASSLGRGGSGGYTFGSGTRLTVV.

The sample holds many counts of this clonotype. The rearrangement uses TRBV20-1 and TRBJ2-1; 13 bases map to TRBD2. V gave up 5 bases and J gave up 6 bases; unmatched junction bases: 7. This CDR3 spans 15 amino acids. CDR1 is DFQATT, CDR2 SNEGSKA, per germline (reference sequence). This chain's CDR3 is CSADHGTSGTNEQFF. CDR3 DNA: TGCAGTGCTGACCACGGGACTAGCGGGACCAATGAGCAGTTCTTC.

This clonotype occurred a few times. The chain joins TRBV7-2 to TRBJ1-2; D is ambiguous. From germline, CDR1 is SGHTA and CDR2 FQGNSA. V was clipped by 5 bases and J by 9 bases, with 22 bases between them. The CDR3 is 15 amino acids. In DNA, the CDR3 is TGTGCCAGCAGCCGCTCGCGTCCAGGAAGGGTTAGCTACACCTTC. Protein: CASSRSRPGRVSYTF.

This clonotype was found a few times. The chain recombines TRBV7-9 with TRBJ1-1; D is perhaps TRBD1 (6 bases). In germline, CDR1 is SEHNR, CDR2 FQNEAQ (reference sequence). Between the trimmed V and J ends, which lost 6 bases and 3 bases, there was a span of 14 bases. The CDR3 has 14 residues. In DNA form, the CDR3 reads TGTGCCAGCAGATCGTCACAGGGCGACACTGAAGCTTTCTTT. Its translation: CASRSSQGDTEAFF.

V and J are TRBV4-2 and TRBJ2-7; D gene ambiguous. The V end lost 1 base, the J end lost 5 bases, and 15 bases lay between the germline ends. CDR1 and CDR2 from the germline V gene are LGHNA and YNFKEQ. The CDR3 is 15 residues long. Written as DNA, the CDR3 is TGTGCCAGCAGCCAAGGAAGTGGGGTTCCGCACGAGCAGTACTTC. Encoded protein: CASSQGSGVPHEQYF.

This rearrangement joins TRBV20-1 to TRBJ2-1; D is unclear. V dropped 0 bases and J dropped 10 bases, with 19 bases sitting between them. Germline V gene data show CDR1 as DFQATT and CDR2 as SNEGSKA (reference sequence). The CDR3 sequence is 15 residues long. The CDR3: CSARDPETAIAEQFF. The CDR3 DNA reads TGCAGTGCTAGAGATCCTGAGACTGCAATTGCCGAGCAGTTCTTC.

The chain is built from TRBV9 and TRBJ2-1; TRBD1 matches at 7 bases. Germline V gene lookup returns CDR1 SGDLS and CDR2 YYNGEE. This CDR3 region has 13 residues. Trimming took 0 bases from V and 14 from J; bases not matched to a gene: 8. The chain's CDR3 is CASSVVGSDRKFF. The CDR3 region has the DNA TGTGCCAGCAGCGTAGTGGGATCGGACAGGAAGTTCTTC.

This clonotype was detected ten times or more. V is TRBV28 and J is TRBJ2-2; 9 bases are shared with TRBD1. Germline lookup yields CDR1 MDHEN and CDR2 SYDVKM. The V segment lost 5 bases and the J segment 7 bases; nucleotides outside the gene matches: 11. This CDR3 comprises 16 residues. The CDR3 sequence is CASSVPGQGLIGELFF. The CDR3 DNA is TGTGCCAGCAGTGTCCCGGGACAGGGTTTGATCGGGGAGCTGTTTTTT.

Only a few counts were recorded for this clonotype. This sequence joins TRBV28 and TRBJ1-2; D not resolved. Germline values: CDR1 MDHEN, CDR2 SYDVKM. The CDR3 totals 15 residues. Trimming cost V 6 bases and J 7 bases, with 21 bases left between them. CDR3 sequence: CASSPKPAALSGYTF. CDR3 DNA sequence: TGTGCCAGCAGCCCAAAGCCGGCGGCCTTGAGTGGCTACACCTTC.

This clonotype was detected many times. This chain links TRBV12-3 or TRBV12-4 with TRBJ2-2; TRBD1 might be the D (6 bases). V was pared by 3 bases and J by 4 bases, with 12 bases between. CDR3 length: 15 residues. The CDR3 DNA reads as TGTGCCAGCAGTTTTTTAAAAGGGGGCACCGGGGAGCTGTTTTTT. This codes for CASSFLKGGTGELFF.